The source of this TCR beta chain is a study of control samples from healthy donors and cancer patients. Sequencing was performed with immunoSEQ multiplex PCR; in TCRdb, only in-frame clones are kept and a portion is missing. The data show around 100,000 clones, roughly 87% seen once. Looked up from germline, CDR1 is SQVTM and CDR2 is ANQGSEA. J gave up 8 bases and V 6 bases, and 9 bases lay outside the gene matches. The CDR3 is made up of 14 amino acids. The TCR was taken from a woman in her forties or fifties in good health. Sequencing input: blood. This rearrangement joins TRBV29-1 to TRBJ1-4; TRBD1 aligns across 10 bases. This chain's CDR3 is CSVAGTGVREKLFF. CDR3 nucleotide sequence: TGCAGCGTCGCTGGGACAGGGGTTCGAGAAAAACTGTTTTTT.